These 10 T cell receptor beta chains came from one sample sequenced in a study of T cell clonotyping in hematopoietic cell transplantation. As to time point: recipient sample about 28 days before transplant, after cytoreduction. Sequenced by immunoSEQ multiplex PCR; TCRdb stores in-frame clones only, minus some. The sample contains under 25,000 clones, about 80% of which appear only once. The specimen was peripheral blood mononuclear cells, collected before stem cell transplant. The source is a man aged 55 to 70 with acute myeloid leukemia. Some clones in this sample may be carry-over from other donors' samples.

The rearrangement uses TRBV9 and TRBJ1-2; D not certain. Between the trimmed V and J ends, which lost 0 bases and 8 bases, there was a span of 17 bases. The germline V gene has CDR1 SGDLS and CDR2 YYNGEE. CDR3 length: 15 amino acids. DNA of the CDR3: TGTGCCAGCAGCGTAGCCTCCCTGACGCGAGTGGGCTACACCTTC. As protein: CASSVASLTRVGYTF.

The chain is built from TRBV6-6 and TRBJ1-1; 7 bases align to TRBD1. Germline values: CDR1 MNHNY, CDR2 SVGAGI (reference sequence). V shed 2 bases, J shed 0 bases, and the junction held 6 bases outside the gene matches. CDR3 length equals 16 residues. In nucleotides, the CDR3 is TGTGCCAGCAGTTACGGTCAGGGGGGTATGAACACTGAAGCTTTCTTT. It codes for CASSYGQGGMNTEAFF.

This clone was recorded only once. This chain connects TRBV6-6 to TRBJ2-7; 10 positions match TRBD1. The germline CDR1 and CDR2 sequences are MNHNY and SVGAGI (reference sequence). There are 13 residues in the CDR3. Germline trimming cut 6 bases from V and 3 bases from J; bases unmatched to any gene: 2. Here the CDR3 DNA reads TGTGCCAGCAGCTGGACAGGGGGCTACGAGCAGTACTTC. Protein product: CASSWTGGYEQYF.

The chain employs TRBV7-2 and TRBJ2-2; TRBD1 or TRBD2 may be the D gene (5 bases each). CDR1 and CDR2 from the germline V gene are SGHTA and FQGNSA. Between the trimmed V and J ends, which lost 5 bases and 7 bases, there was a span of 11 bases. The CDR3 has 13 amino acids. This CDR3 is CASSGGRSGELFF. For the CDR3, the DNA is TGTGCCAGCAGCGGGGGTCGAAGCGGGGAGCTGTTTTTT.

There are a few counts of this clone. This rearrangement joins TRBV19 to TRBJ1-1; D gene ambiguous. Trimming pared 7 bases from V and 7 bases from J, leaving 19 bases between. Germline values: CDR1 LNHDA, CDR2 SQIVND (reference sequence). This CDR3 region has 14 residues. The CDR3 reads CASKIRMGDHEAFF. The DNA for the CDR3 is TGTGCCAGTAAGATCCGAATGGGTGACCATGAAGCTTTCTTT.

The J gene is TRBJ2-7, the V gene TRBV6-6; 7 nucleotides line up with TRBD2. Per the germline V gene, CDR1 is MNHNY and CDR2 is SVGAGI (reference sequence). The trim removed 2 bases at V and 4 bases at J, leaving 5 bases unmatched. The length of the CDR3 is 14 residues. The CDR3 sequence is CASSYKGGEYEQYF. CDR3 DNA sequence: TGTGCCAGCAGTTACAAGGGAGGGGAGTACGAGCAGTACTTC.

The V and J genes are TRBV29-1 and TRBJ2-7; 7 bases line up with TRBD1. With V trimmed by 0 bases and J by 12 bases, 11 bases remained unmatched. The CDR3 sequence is 13 residues long. Germline V gene sequence: CDR1 SQVTM, CDR2 ANQGSEA. The CDR3 bases are TGCAGCGTTGAAGATCCCACTAACAGGGGAAGGTACTTC. This encodes CSVEDPTNRGRYF.

The chain couples TRBV7-2 to TRBJ2-3, with D perhaps matching TRBD1 (6 bases). Germline V gene lookup returns CDR1 SGHTA and CDR2 FQGNSA. V lost 1 base and J lost 0, with 11 bases in between. CDR3 length: 16 residues. CDR3 protein: CASSLGMRGSTDTQYF. The CDR3 region has the DNA TGTGCCAGCAGCTTAGGTATGAGGGGGAGCACAGATACGCAGTATTTT. Full variable domain (outside the CDR3, taken from reference TRBV7-2 and TRBJ2-3): GAGVSQSPSNKVTEKGKDVELRCDPISGHTALYWYRQSLGQGLEFLIYFQGNSAPDKSGLPSDRFSAERTGGSVSTLTIQRTQQEDSAVYLCASSLGMRGSTDTQYFGPGTRLTVL.

This clone has only one observation. The CDR3 DNA sequence: TGCGCCAGCAGCCAGGAGACAGGGTCAGGGACCTACAATGAGCAGTTCTTC. It specifies CASSQETGSGTYNEQFF. V and J are TRBV4-3 and TRBJ2-1; 7 nucleotides agree with TRBD1. The CDR3 has 17 amino acids. Trimming took 3 bases from V and 2 from J; bases not matched to a gene: 10. CDR1 LGHNA and CDR2 YSLEER come from the germline V gene.

The gene calls are TRBV5-1 and TRBJ1-6, with D maybe TRBD1 (5 bases). Germline CDR1 and CDR2: SGHRS and YFSETQ. This CDR3 is built from 16 residues. Trimming took 0 bases from V and 5 from J, leaving 12 bases between them. The CDR3 reads CASSLGGDSHNSPLHF. In DNA, the CDR3 is TGCGCCAGCAGCTTGGGTGGCGACAGTCATAATTCACCCCTCCACTTT.